These T cell receptor beta chains were read from a single sample in a study of blood T cell repertoires in COVID-19. Measured with immunoSEQ multiplex PCR; TCRdb has only the in-frame clones, and not every one. The sample lists about 670,000 clones, 70% to 90% occurring once. Sequencing was performed on peripheral blood. The receptors were sampled from a woman aged 18-29 years with acute or convalescent COVID-19. The CDR3 runs from the conserved cysteine through the conserved F or W. The order of the fields is CDR3 length, V gene, J gene, clone size, D gene, CDR3 protein, CDR3 DNA. The D gene is left open where the match is weak. A row's size may be missing; if present it is once, few, many or a size class.

15	TRBV7-9	TRBJ2-1	-	TRBD1	CASRRTGGVYNEQFF	TGTGCCAGCAGACGGACAGGGGGCGTTTACAATGAGCAGTTCTTC
15	TRBV3-1/TRBV3-2	TRBJ1-1	-	TRBD1	CASSSPGQGDTEAFF	TGTGCCAGCAGCTCCCCAGGACAGGGGGACACTGAAGCTTTCTTT
14	TRBV19	TRBJ1-5	-	TRBD1	CASSMGTGDQPQHF	TGTGCCAGTAGTATGGGGACAGGGGATCAGCCCCAGCATTTT
14	TRBV5-1	TRBJ1-3	-	TRBD1	CASSLGQGRNTIYF	TGCGCCAGCAGCTTGGGACAGGGCCGAAACACCATATATTTT
16	TRBV7-8	TRBJ1-1	-	TRBD1	CASTPGTGGIRGEAFF	TGTGCCAGCACCCCGGGGACAGGGGGCATTCGGGGTGAAGCTTTCTTT
16	TRBV4-3	TRBJ1-2	-	TRBD1	CASSHRGQGDNYGYTF	TGCGCCAGCAGCCATAGAGGACAGGGAGATAACTATGGCTACACCTTC
14	TRBV12-5	TRBJ2-1	-	TRBD2	CASGSPAGWYEQFF	TGTGCTAGTGGCTCCCCAGCGGGGTGGTATGAGCAGTTCTTC
13	TRBV5-6	TRBJ2-2	-	-	CASSPQGTGELFF	TGTGCCAGCAGCCCACAGGGCACCGGGGAGCTGTTTTTT
17	TRBV4-3	TRBJ2-1	-	TRBD2	CASSQDRKEGLGDEQFF	TGCGCCAGCAGCCAAGATCGGAAAGAAGGACTAGGGGATGAGCAGTTCTTC
13	TRBV5-4	TRBJ1-1	once	-	CASSTTMNTEAFF	TGTGCCAGCAGCACCACTATGAACACTGAAGCTTTCTTT
14	TRBV14	TRBJ1-1	-	-	CASSQISEWAEAFF	TGTGCCAGCAGCCAAATCTCGGAGTGGGCTGAAGCTTTCTTT
15	TRBV18	TRBJ1-5	-	-	CASSPQGQSNQPQHF	TGTGCCAGCTCACCACAAGGACAGAGCAATCAGCCCCAGCATTTT
15	TRBV7-9	TRBJ1-5	-	TRBD1	CASSQDRGRNQPQHF	TGTGCCAGCAGCCAAGACAGGGGGCGCAATCAGCCCCAGCATTTT
13	TRBV12-3/TRBV12-4	TRBJ1-2	-	-	CASTTEDFYGYTF	TGTGCCAGCACCACGGAGGATTTCTATGGCTACACCTTC
17	TRBV27	TRBJ1-5	once	-	CASSFSKGGGTYQPQHF	TGTGCCAGCAGTTTCTCGAAAGGGGGGGGCACCTATCAGCCCCAGCATTTT
15	TRBV27	TRBJ2-4	-	-	CASSQTQGSKNIQYF	TGTGCCAGCAGCCAGACCCAGGGTTCCAAAAACATTCAGTACTTC
15	TRBV7-2	TRBJ2-7	-	TRBD1	CASSPMTGEVHEQYF	TGTGCCAGCAGCCCTATGACAGGGGAGGTCCACGAGCAGTACTTC
13	TRBV5-4	TRBJ2-2	-	-	CASSSSNTGELFF	TGTGCCAGCAGCTCCTCTAACACCGGGGAGCTGTTTTTT
14	TRBV6-4	TRBJ1-1	-	TRBD1	CASTTDRGGTEAFF	TGTGCCAGCACCACGGACAGGGGAGGAACTGAAGCTTTCTTT
15	TRBV25-1	TRBJ1-1	-	TRBD1	CASSEPGTVSLGAFF	TGTGCCAGCAGTGAACCCGGGACAGTCTCACTGGGGGCTTTCTTT
14	TRBV29-1	TRBJ1-2	-	TRBD1	CSARRWTGDCGYTF	TGCAGCGCCCGACGCTGGACAGGGGACTGTGGCTACACCTTC
15	TRBV19	TRBJ1-1	once	TRBD1	CASSPRQGRNTEAFF	TGTGCCAGTAGTCCCCGACAGGGGAGGAACACTGAAGCTTTCTTT
16	TRBV4-1	TRBJ2-1	-	TRBD2	CASSPRTSGGNNEQFF	TGCGCCAGCAGCCCCCGGACTAGCGGGGGTAACAATGAGCAGTTCTTC
14	TRBV11-2	TRBJ2-7	-	-	CASSERWASYEQYF	TGTGCCAGCAGCGAACGGTGGGCCTCGTACGAGCAGTACTTC
16	TRBV19	TRBJ2-1	-	TRBD1	CASLGRTGELYNEQFF	TGTGCCAGTTTAGGTCGGACAGGCGAGTTATACAATGAGCAGTTCTTC
15	TRBV5-1	TRBJ2-2	-	TRBD1	CASSRDSVNTGELFF	TGCGCCAGCAGCAGGGACAGTGTAAACACCGGGGAGCTGTTTTTT
15	TRBV19	TRBJ1-2	-	-	CASSIDQEGGYGYTF	TGTGCCAGTAGTATAGATCAAGAGGGAGGCTATGGCTACACCTTC
15	TRBV7-3	TRBJ1-6	-	TRBD1	CASSRRTGRNSPLHF	TGTGCCAGCAGCCGCAGGACAGGGCGAAATTCACCCCTCCACTTT
16	TRBV1	TRBJ1-2	once	-	CTSSQRAQGRENGYTF	TGCACCAGCAGCCAACGAGCACAGGGGCGTGAGAATGGCTACACCTTC
14	TRBV7-6	TRBJ1-4	-	-	CASSLGATNEKLFF	TGTGCCAGCAGCTTAGGCGCAACTAATGAAAAACTGTTTTTT
14	TRBV7-8	TRBJ1-2	once	-	CASSLSEAAYGYTF	TGTGCCAGCAGCTTAAGTGAGGCAGCCTATGGCTACACCTTC
15	TRBV5-6	TRBJ1-3	-	-	CASSLVGQGYDTIYF	TGTGCCAGCAGCTTGGTCGGACAAGGGTATGACACCATATATTTT
17	TRBV24-1	TRBJ2-6	-	TRBD1	CATSARQGTAGANVLTF	TGTGCCACCAGTGCTAGACAGGGGACTGCTGGGGCCAACGTCCTGACTTTC
15	TRBV18	TRBJ1-1	-	-	CASSPRGGVNTEAFF	TGTGCCAGCTCACCGAGGGGGGGCGTGAACACTGAAGCTTTCTTT
16	TRBV9	TRBJ2-1	-	TRBD2	CASSVERGGSYNEQFF	TGTGCCAGCAGCGTAGAACGGGGGGGCTCCTACAATGAGCAGTTCTTC
15	TRBV14	TRBJ1-2	once	TRBD1	CASSQVLRGLYGYTF	TGTGCCAGCAGCCAAGTACTCAGGGGGCTTTATGGCTACACCTTC
18	TRBV5-1	TRBJ2-6	-	-	CASSLEGGGRPGANVLTF	TGCGCCAGCAGCTTGGAGGGTGGGGGCCGCCCTGGGGCCAACGTCCTGACTTTC
16	TRBV21-1	TRBJ1-6	once	-	CASSKASAGVESPLHF	TGTGCCAGCAGCAAAGCGTCGGCAGGGGTGGAATCACCCCTCCACTTT
17	TRBV7-9	TRBJ1-2	-	TRBD1	CASSPDRGPTSSYGYTF	TGTGCCAGCAGCCCAGACAGGGGGCCTACCTCCTCCTATGGCTACACCTTC
15	TRBV11-2	TRBJ2-5	-	-	CASSLRRGSQETQYF	TGTGCCAGCAGCTTAAGGCGGGGCAGCCAAGAGACCCAGTACTTC
17	TRBV4-1	TRBJ1-2	-	TRBD1	CASSPVPGQGSVGGYTF	TGCGCCAGCAGCCCAGTCCCGGGACAGGGTTCGGTTGGTGGCTACACCTTC
13	TRBV6-6	TRBJ1-5	-	-	CASSLEGGQPQHF	TGTGCCAGCAGTTTGGAAGGGGGTCAGCCCCAGCATTTT
15	TRBV9	TRBJ1-6	-	-	CASSVAQQRGSPLHF	TGTGCCAGCAGCGTAGCCCAGCAGCGGGGTTCACCCCTCCACTTT
18	TRBV4-2	TRBJ2-2	-	TRBD2	CASSQELAGALNTGELFF	TGTGCCAGCAGCCAAGAGCTAGCGGGGGCTCTGAACACCGGGGAGCTGTTTTTT
18	TRBV9	TRBJ2-3	-	TRBD2	CASSTSSGETPSTDTQYF	TGTGCCAGCAGCACTTCTAGCGGGGAAACGCCTAGCACAGATACGCAGTATTTT
15	TRBV4-1	TRBJ1-1	-	-	CASSQAREMNTEAFF	TGCGCCAGCAGCCAAGCCCGGGAAATGAACACTGAAGCTTTCTTT
13	TRBV9	TRBJ1-2	-	TRBD1	CASRGQGGTGYTF	TGTGCCAGCAGAGGACAGGGGGGTACTGGCTACACCTTC
16	TRBV19	TRBJ1-5	-	-	CASSIEGGYGNQPQHF	TGTGCCAGTAGTATAGAGGGAGGATATGGCAATCAGCCCCAGCATTTT
18	TRBV10-3	TRBJ2-2	-	-	CAISKGSAGPGNTGELFF	TGTGCCATCAGTAAGGGTAGTGCGGGCCCCGGGAACACCGGGGAGCTGTTTTTT
13	TRBV6-2/TRBV6-3	TRBJ1-3	-	-	CASSYTSRNTIYF	TGTGCCAGCAGTTACACCTCCCGGAACACCATATATTTT
15	TRBV19	TRBJ2-2	-	-	CACTTGRGVTGELFF	TGTGCCTGTACAACAGGGAGGGGGGTCACCGGGGAGCTGTTTTTT
16	TRBV7-3	TRBJ2-2	-	-	CASSLLGTTNTGELFF	TGTGCCAGCAGCTTACTCGGGACAACGAACACCGGGGAGCTGTTTTTT
15	TRBV27	TRBJ1-5	-	-	CASSLWGRGDQPQHF	TGTGCCAGCAGTCTATGGGGACGGGGGGATCAGCCCCAGCATTTT
14	TRBV3-1/TRBV3-2	TRBJ2-2	-	-	CASSPWSKTGELFF	TGTGCCAGCAGCCCCTGGAGTAAGACCGGGGAGCTGTTTTTT
11	TRBV20-1	TRBJ2-3	-	TRBD1	CSYDRADTQYF	TGCAGTTACGACAGGGCCGATACGCAGTATTTT
15	TRBV30	TRBJ2-7	-	TRBD1	CAWSGDRGTSYEQYF	TGTGCCTGGAGTGGTGACAGGGGTACTTCCTACGAGCAGTACTTC
15	TRBV6-5	TRBJ1-2	few	TRBD1	CASSLGQGTVYGYTF	TGTGCCAGCTCCTTAGGACAGGGAACCGTCTATGGCTACACCTTC
15	TRBV9	TRBJ1-3	-	TRBD1	CASSVTGGAGNTIYF	TGTGCCAGCAGCGTTACAGGGGGAGCTGGAAACACCATATATTTT
15	TRBV9	TRBJ1-3	once	-	CASSVGGAAIDTIYF	TGTGCCAGCAGCGTAGGGGGCGCGGCGATCGACACCATATATTTT